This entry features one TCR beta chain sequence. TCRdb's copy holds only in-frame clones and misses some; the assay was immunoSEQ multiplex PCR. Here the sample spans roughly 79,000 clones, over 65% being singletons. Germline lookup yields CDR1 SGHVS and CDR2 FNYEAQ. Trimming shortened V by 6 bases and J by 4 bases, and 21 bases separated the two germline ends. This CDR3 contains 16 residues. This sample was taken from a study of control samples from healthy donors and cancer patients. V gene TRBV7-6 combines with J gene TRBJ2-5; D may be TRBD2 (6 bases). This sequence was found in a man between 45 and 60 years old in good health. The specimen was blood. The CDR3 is CASSPPGVGRIETQYF. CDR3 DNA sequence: TGTGCCAGCAGTCCACCCGGGGTGGGGAGGATAGAGACCCAGTACTTC.